This entry is about one TCR beta chain. This entry comes from a study of memory CD4+ T cells and cytomegalovirus serostatus. Single viable CD3+CD4+CD8-CD45RO+ cells were sorted as the memory CD4+ T cells. CDR1 and CDR2 from the germline V gene are LGHNA and YSLEER. This CDR3 spans 18 amino acids. With 8 bases clipped from V and 8 bases from J, the junction kept 22 bases outside the gene matches. TCRdb's copy holds only in-frame clones and misses some; the assay was immunoSEQ multiplex PCR. In the table there are tens of thousands of clones, around three quarters of which are singletons. The chain employs TRBV4-3 and TRBJ2-1, with 9 bases aligning to TRBD2. The sequenced material came from memory CD4+ T cells from blood. The sequence came from an adult in good health and CMV-seronegative. In DNA, the CDR3 is TGCGCCAGCCGCCCCCCAGGGACTAGCTCCGAGAGGGACGATGAGCAGTTCTTC. Its protein is CASRPPGTSSERDDEQFF.